These 24 T cell receptor beta chains share one sample of origin, sequenced in a study of blood T cell repertoires in COVID-19. TCRdb keeps only in-frame clones here, not all; method: immunoSEQ multiplex PCR. The repertoire holds about 110,000 clones, with about nine tenths as singletons. Material for sequencing was peripheral blood. These receptors originate from a woman aged 25 to 39 with acute or convalescent COVID-19.

This clone was seen just once. V usage is TRBV5-8 and J usage is TRBJ2-6; D not certain. The germline V gene encodes CDR1 SGHTS and CDR2 YDEGEE. This CDR3 contains 14 residues. V lost 2 bases and J lost 0, with 3 bases in between. CDR3 nucleotides: TGTGCCAGCAGCTTTATCTCTGGGGCCAACGTCCTGACTTTC. Encoded protein: CASSFISGANVLTF. The whole variable domain, remainder taken from reference TRBV5-8 and TRBJ2-6, is EAGVTQSPTHLIKTRGQQATLRCSPISGHTSVYWYQQALGLGLQFLLWYDEGEERNRGNFPPRFSGRQFPNYSSELNVNALELEDSALYLCASSFISGANVLTFGAGSRLTVL.

On this clone itself: The conserved phenylalanine or tryptophan is not found at the CDR3 terminus, so this likely reflects a read error. V is TRBV28 and J is TRBJ1-4; tentative D call: TRBD1 (6 bases). The germline V and J ends were trimmed by 5 bases and 8 bases, with 18 bases remaining between them. Germline V gene lookup returns CDR1 MDHEN and CDR2 SYDVKM. The CDR3 contains 15 residues. The CDR3 DNA follows: TGTGCCAGCAGTCCTCAGACAGGTCTAGGCGAAAAACTGTTTGTT. Translating it yields CASSPQTGLGEKLFV.

The chain carries TRBV5-1 and TRBJ1-5; D is unresolved. CDR3 length: 13 residues. Trimming left V 1 base short and J 7 bases short, with 9 bases between. Germline CDR1 SGHRS, CDR2 YFSETQ. The CDR3 DNA reads as TGCGCCAGCAGCTTGTCGGGAGACCAGCCCCAGCATTTT. Translation gives CASSLSGDQPQHF. The whole variable domain, filled in from reference TRBV5-1 and TRBJ1-5, reads KAGVTQTPRYLIKTRGQQVTLSCSPISGHRSVSWYQQTPGQGLQFLFEYFSETQRNKGNFPGRFSGRQFSNSRSEMNVSTLELGDSALYLCASSLSGDQPQHFGDGTRLSIL.

This rearrangement joins TRBV18 to TRBJ1-2; 9 nucleotides align to TRBD1. Germline V gives CDR1 KGHSH, CDR2 LQKENI. The CDR3 has 14 residues. V was clipped by 2 bases and J by 7 bases; unmatched bases: 5. CDR3 nucleotide sequence: TGTGCCAGCTCACCATCTGGACAGGGGCCTGGCTACACCTTC. Amino acid sequence: CASSPSGQGPGYTF.

V and J are TRBV5-1 and TRBJ2-7; 8 bases are shared with TRBD1. The V gene end was trimmed by 0 bases and the J gene end by 5 bases; junction bases not matched to a gene: 7. Germline V gene data show CDR1 as SGHRS and CDR2 as YFSETQ. The CDR3 consists of 15 residues. CDR3 sequence (DNA): TGCGCCAGCAGCTTGGATCTGGACAGGGCCCACGAGCAGTACTTC. Amino acid sequence: CASSLDLDRAHEQYF.

The V and J genes are TRBV19 and TRBJ2-2; D not resolved. V lost 8 bases to trimming and J lost 5 bases, with 12 bases between them. The CDR3 consists of 13 residues. Germline loops: CDR1 LNHDA, CDR2 SQIVND (reference sequence). The CDR3 spells CASFLVGTGELFF. The DNA of the CDR3 is TGTGCCAGTTTCCTAGTTGGGACCGGGGAGCTGTTTTTT. The full variable domain, its missing parts supplied by reference TRBV19 and TRBJ2-2, is DGGITQSPKYLFRKEGQNVTLSCEQNLNHDAMYWYRQDPGQGLRLIYYSQIVNDFQKGDIAEGYSVSREKKESFPLTVTSAQKNPTAFYLCASFLVGTGELFFGEGSRLTVL.

V and J are TRBV28 and TRBJ2-1; the match to TRBD2 covers 12 bases. Trimming took 6 bases from V and 9 from J; bases not matched to a gene: 9. Germline V CDR1 and CDR2: MDHEN, SYDVKM. The CDR3 runs to 15 residues. The CDR3 nucleotides are TGTGCCAGCAGCTTACTAGCGGGAGGCCCGTTTGAGCAGTTCTTC. Encoded protein: CASSLLAGGPFEQFF. The full variable domain, with the rest looked up from reference TRBV28 and TRBJ2-1, is DVKVTQSSRYLVKRTGEKVFLECVQDMDHENMFWYRQDPGLGLRLIYFSYDVKMKEKGDIPEGYSVSREKKERFSLILESASTNQTSMYLCASSLLAGGPFEQFFGPGTRLTVL.

This chain connects TRBV10-2 to TRBJ2-7; 7 bases are a match to TRBD1. Germline CDR1 WSHSY, CDR2 SAAADI. With V trimmed by 7 bases and J by 6 bases, 3 bases remained unmatched. The CDR3 loop spans 11 amino acids. CDR3 region: CASTQGSEQYF. The CDR3 DNA follows: TGCGCCAGCACACAGGGGAGCGAGCAGTACTTC.

The chain combines TRBV5-1 with TRBJ1-4, with D maybe TRBD1 (6 bases). The germline V gene has CDR1 SGHRS and CDR2 YFSETQ. Trimming shortened V by 2 bases and J by 7 bases, and 15 bases separated the two germline ends. This CDR3 contains 15 residues. The CDR3 region is CASSFSAGAVEKLFF. Written as DNA, the CDR3 is TGCGCCAGCAGCTTTAGTGCAGGGGCGGTTGAAAAACTGTTTTTT.

The CDR3 sequence: CASSYLHRDGEQYF. The CDR3, as DNA: TGTGCCAGCAGTTACCTTCACAGGGATGGCGAGCAGTACTTC. The chain carries TRBV6-2 or TRBV6-3 and TRBJ2-7; D possibly corresponds to TRBD1 (6 bases). The V and J ends lost 2 bases and 6 bases respectively, with 14 bases between them. This CDR3 spans 14 amino acids. Germline V gives CDR1 MNHEY, CDR2 SVGEGT.

The chain has TRBV28 and TRBJ1-5, with 8 bases identical to TRBD1. There are 16 residues in the CDR3. From germline, CDR1 is MDHEN and CDR2 SYDVKM. V lost 5 bases and J lost 7; bases outside the gene matches: 13. CDR3 DNA: TGTGCCAGCAGTCCGACAGGGGACGCCGTTAAACAGCCCCAGCATTTT. It encodes CASSPTGDAVKQPQHF. Full variable domain (rest looked up from reference TRBV28 and TRBJ1-5): DVKVTQSSRYLVKRTGEKVFLECVQDMDHENMFWYRQDPGLGLRLIYFSYDVKMKEKGDIPEGYSVSREKKERFSLILESASTNQTSMYLCASSPTGDAVKQPQHFGDGTRLSIL.

The chain is built from TRBV6-2 or TRBV6-3 and TRBJ2-1; 7 bases align to TRBD2. The CDR3 has 17 amino acids. V was clipped by 1 base and J by 0 bases; unmatched bases: 6. Germline V gene lookup returns CDR1 MNHEY and CDR2 SVGEGT. The DNA of the CDR3 is TGTGCCAGCAGTTACTGGGCCCCTAGCGGCTCCTACAATGAGCAGTTCTTC. Its translation: CASSYWAPSGSYNEQFF.

This clone has just a few counts. The genes are TRBV12-5 and TRBJ2-7; unclear D gene. V was trimmed by 3 bases and J by 2 bases, leaving 11 bases between them. Germline loops: CDR1 LGHNT, CDR2 FRNRAP. The length of the CDR3 is 14 residues. DNA of the CDR3: TGTGCTAGTGGTTTCCTTAGCTGGCCCTACGAGCAGTACTTC. This sequence encodes CASGFLSWPYEQYF. Based on the CDR3 plus reference TRBV12-5 and TRBJ2-7, the full variable domain is DARVTQTPRHKVTEMGQEVTMRCQPILGHNTVFWYRQTMMQGLELLAYFRNRAPLDDSGMPKDRFSAEMPDATLATLKIQPSEPRDSAVYFCASGFLSWPYEQYFGPGTRLTVT.

V gene TRBV28 combines with J gene TRBJ1-2; a weak D match, TRBD1 (6 bases). The CDR3 consists of 15 residues. CDR1 MDHEN and CDR2 SYDVKM come from the germline V gene. The V end was cut by 5 bases, the J end by 8 bases, with 21 bases between. CDR3 residues: CASSVTNRALGGYTF. In DNA form, the CDR3 reads TGTGCCAGCAGTGTAACGAACAGGGCCCTCGGGGGCTACACCTTC.

The genes are TRBV13 and TRBJ1-6; TRBD1 matches 9 bases. With 4 bases clipped from V and 8 bases from J, the junction kept 9 bases outside the gene matches. The CDR3 runs 16 residues. Looked up from germline, CDR1 is PRHDT and CDR2 is FYEKMQ (reference sequence). CDR3 bases: TGTGCCAGCAGCTCTTACGGACAGGGGAAGGATTCACCCCTCCACTTT. Translating gives CASSSYGQGKDSPLHF.

The chain recombines TRBV6-5 with TRBJ1-1, with D hard to call. CDR3 size: 14 residues. The V gene's germline CDR1 is MNHEY and CDR2 SVGAGI. V was trimmed by 2 bases and J by 0 bases, leaving 7 bases between them. This CDR3 is CASSYEALNTEAFF. The CDR3 region has the DNA TGTGCCAGCAGTTACGAGGCCTTGAACACTGAAGCTTTCTTT.

The CDR3: CASSSLTENTEAFF. The CDR3, as DNA: TGTGCCAGCAGCTCGCTGACAGAGAACACTGAAGCTTTCTTT. The V call is TRBV7-9, the J call TRBJ1-1; perhaps TRBD1 as D (5 bases). V was trimmed by 4 bases and J by 1 base, leaving 10 bases between them. Germline V gene data show CDR1 as SEHNR and CDR2 as FQNEAQ (reference sequence). CDR3 length: 14 amino acids.

The CDR3 DNA follows: TGCGCCAGCAGCCCAGGACAGGGGAACACTGAAGCTTTCTTT. Translation gives CASSPGQGNTEAFF. The chain is built from TRBV4-1 and TRBJ1-1; TRBD1 agrees at 8 bases. The junction had 2 bases not matched to a gene; V was cut back by 4 bases and J by 1 base. The length of the CDR3 is 14 residues. Germline lookup yields CDR1 MGHRA and CDR2 YSYEKL.

The chain carries TRBV28 and TRBJ2-3, with 10 bases fitting TRBD1. The germline gives CDR1 MDHEN, CDR2 SYDVKM. This CDR3 contains 17 residues. The V segment lost 5 bases and the J segment 4 bases; nucleotides outside the gene matches: 12. Here the CDR3 reads CASSLLETGGLADTQYF. The CDR3 nucleotides read TGTGCCAGCAGTCTATTGGAGACAGGGGGCCTCGCAGATACGCAGTATTTT.

The rearrangement links TRBV20-1 to TRBJ1-1; 7 bases are shared with TRBD1. The V gene's germline CDR1 is DFQATT and CDR2 SNEGSKA (reference sequence). The J segment lost 7 bases and the V segment lost 3 bases, leaving 14 bases of the junction unmatched. This CDR3 region has 15 residues. The CDR3 nucleotides are TGCAGTGCTAGTCCAACGACAGGGAGGTTGAATGAAGCTTTCTTT. Translation: CSASPTTGRLNEAFF.

This chain joins TRBV18 and TRBJ1-5; D unresolved. Per the germline V gene, CDR1 is KGHSH and CDR2 is LQKENI. The CDR3 covers 13 residues. V dropped 2 bases and J dropped 4 bases, with 6 bases sitting between them. CDR3 nucleotide sequence: TGTGCCAGCTCACCAACCGGGAATCAGCCCCAGCATTTT. As protein: CASSPTGNQPQHF.

The rearrangement links TRBV19 to TRBJ1-5; TRBD1 matches at 7 bases. With V trimmed by 4 bases and J by 7 bases, 13 bases remained unmatched. Per germline, CDR1 LNHDA and CDR2 SQIVND (reference sequence). The CDR3 is 16 amino acids. Written as DNA, the CDR3 is TGTGCCAGTAGTACTTTTACCGGGACAGACGGGCAGCCCCAGCATTTT. It is translated as CASSTFTGTDGQPQHF.

V gene TRBV19 combines with J gene TRBJ1-1; 10 bases align to TRBD1. J lost 10 bases, V lost 9 bases, and 14 bases had no gene match. The CDR3 runs to 14 residues. The germline V gene has CDR1 LNHDA and CDR2 SQIVND (reference sequence). The DNA of the CDR3 is TGTGCCAGCAATACCGGGACAGGGGTGTATGCAGCTTTCTTT. Its protein is CASNTGTGVYAAFF. The full variable domain, its missing parts supplied by reference TRBV19 and TRBJ1-1, is DGGITQSPKYLFRKEGQNVTLSCEQNLNHDAMYWYRQDPGQGLRLIYYSQIVNDFQKGDIAEGYSVSREKKESFPLTVTSAQKNPTAFYLCASNTGTGVYAAFFGQGTRLTVV.

This chain links TRBV24-1 with TRBJ2-5, with D tentatively TRBD2 (5 bases). The CDR3 consists of 15 residues. CDR1 is KGHDR, CDR2 SFDVKD, per germline. V was cut by 4 bases and J by 5 bases, with 16 bases left in between. The CDR3 bases are TGTGCCACCAGTGAACCGGACCCTAGGGAGGAGACCCAGTACTTC. It translates to CATSEPDPREETQYF.